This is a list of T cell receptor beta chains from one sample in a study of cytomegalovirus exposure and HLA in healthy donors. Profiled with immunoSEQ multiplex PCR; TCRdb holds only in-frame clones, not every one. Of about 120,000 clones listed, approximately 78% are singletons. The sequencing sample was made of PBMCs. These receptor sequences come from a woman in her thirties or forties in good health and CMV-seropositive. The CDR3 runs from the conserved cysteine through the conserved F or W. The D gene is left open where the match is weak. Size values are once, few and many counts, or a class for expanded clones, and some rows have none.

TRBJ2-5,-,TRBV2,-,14,TGTGCCAGCAGTCCACTATCGAACCAAGAGACCCAGTACTTC,CASSPLSNQETQYF
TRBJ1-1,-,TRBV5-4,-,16,TGTGCCAGCAGCTTGCCCGGATACGGGGGGGATACTGAAGCTTTCTTT,CASSLPGYGGDTEAFF
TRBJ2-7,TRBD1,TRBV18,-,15,TGTGCCAGCTCACCAGCGGACAGGGAGTCCTACGAGCAGTACTTC,CASSPADRESYEQYF
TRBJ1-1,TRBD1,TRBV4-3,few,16,TGCGCCAGCAGCCAGGGGACAGGGCAGGGCGACACTGAAGCTTTCTTT,CASSQGTGQGDTEAFF
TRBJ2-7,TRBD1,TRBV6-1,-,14,TGTGCCAGCAAGGAAGGACAGGGAAACTACGAGCAGTACTTC,CASKEGQGNYEQYF
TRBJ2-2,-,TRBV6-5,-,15,TGTGCCAGCAGGAACCCTCCAGGGTTGACCGGGGAGCTGTTTTTT,CASRNPPGLTGELFF
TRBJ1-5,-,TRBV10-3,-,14,TGTGCCATCAGTGATCAGGGAAGCAATCAGCCCCAGCATTTT,CAISDQGSNQPQHF
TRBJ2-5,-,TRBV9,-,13,TGTGCCAGCAGCCAGGGCGGGGAAGAGACCCAGTACTTC,CASSQGGEETQYF
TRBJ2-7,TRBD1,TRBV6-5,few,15,TGTGCCAGCAGTTACCCCGGGACAGGATTCTACGAGCAGTACTTC,CASSYPGTGFYEQYF
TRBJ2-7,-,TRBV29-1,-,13,TGCAGCGTTATGGGGGGGGCCAGCTACGAGCAGTACTTC,CSVMGGASYEQYF
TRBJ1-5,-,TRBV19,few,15,TGTGCCAGTAAAGTCTCACATTTTAGCAATCAGCCCCAGCATTTT,CASKVSHFSNQPQHF
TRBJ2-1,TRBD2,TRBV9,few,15,TGTGCCAGCAGCGTAACTAGCGGGGTGTACAATGAGCAGTTCTTC,CASSVTSGVYNEQFF
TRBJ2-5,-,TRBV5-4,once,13,TGTGCCAGCAGCTTCGGCGGGGAAGAGACCCAGTACTTC,CASSFGGEETQYF
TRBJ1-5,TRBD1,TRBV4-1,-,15,TGCGCCAGCAGCCGGGACAGACACACTAATCAGCCCCAGCATTTT,CASSRDRHTNQPQHF
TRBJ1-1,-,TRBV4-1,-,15,TGCGCCAGCAGCCAAGATCGGGGAGCGGACACTGAAGCTTTCTTT,CASSQDRGADTEAFF
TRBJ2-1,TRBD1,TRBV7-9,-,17,TGTGCCAGCAGCTTAGGGGTGGGACAGGGGGCATACAATGAGCAGTTCTTC,CASSLGVGQGAYNEQFF
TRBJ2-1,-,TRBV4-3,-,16,TGCGCCAGCAGCCAAGCCGACAGGAGCTCCTACAATGAGCAGTTCTTC,CASSQADRSSYNEQFF
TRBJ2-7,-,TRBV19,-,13,TGTGCCAGTGGGCGACAGGGAGGAAGCGAGCAGTACTTC,CASGRQGGSEQYF
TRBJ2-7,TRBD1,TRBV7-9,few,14,TGTGCCAGCAGCTCGACCCCGAGGGGGCCCGAGCAGTACTTC,CASSSTPRGPEQYF
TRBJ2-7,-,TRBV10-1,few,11,TGCGCCAGCAGTTCAAAATACGAGCAGTACTTC,CASSSKYEQYF
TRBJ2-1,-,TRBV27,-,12,TGTGCCAGCAGTACTACCTGGAATGAGCAGTTCTTC,CASSTTWNEQFF
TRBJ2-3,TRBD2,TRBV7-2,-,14,TGTGCCAGCAGCTCGACTAGCGGGGGGGATACGCAGTATTTT,CASSSTSGGDTQYF
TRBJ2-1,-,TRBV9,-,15,TGTGCCAGCAGCGTCGGCCAGCGATCCTACAATGAGCAGTTCTTC,CASSVGQRSYNEQFF
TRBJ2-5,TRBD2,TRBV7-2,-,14,TGTGCCAGCAGCCAGCAGGTGGGGGGGGAGACCCAGTACTTC,CASSQQVGGETQYF
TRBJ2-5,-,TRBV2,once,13,TGTGCCAGCAGTGAAGAGGGGCGAGAGACCCAGTACTTC,CASSEEGRETQYF
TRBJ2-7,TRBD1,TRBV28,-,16,TGTGCCAGCAGTTTCGGGGACAGTTATAGCTCCTACGAGCAGTACTTC,CASSFGDSYSSYEQYF
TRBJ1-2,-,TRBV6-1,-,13,TGTGCCAGCAGGCAGGGGCTTCTAAGTGGCTACACCTTC,CASRQGLLSGYTF
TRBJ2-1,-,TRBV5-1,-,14,TGCGCCAGCAGCTCTTACAGGGATTCGAATGAGCAGTTCTTC,CASSSYRDSNEQFF
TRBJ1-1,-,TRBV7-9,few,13,TGTGCCAGCAGCTTAGTTTCGGCGGATGGGGCTTTCTTT,CASSLVSADGAFF
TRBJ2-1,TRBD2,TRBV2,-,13,TGTGCCAGCAGTGAAGGGGAGGGGAATGAGCAGTTCTTC,CASSEGEGNEQFF
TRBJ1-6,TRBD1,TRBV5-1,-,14,TGCGCCAGCAGCTTCGGGACAGAGAATTCACCCCTCCACTTT,CASSFGTENSPLHF
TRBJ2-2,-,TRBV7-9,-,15,TGTGCCAGCAGCTTAGGGGTAGGGGACACCGGGGAGCTGTTTTTT,CASSLGVGDTGELFF
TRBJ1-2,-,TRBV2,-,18,TGTGCCAGCAGCGAGGGGGTAGAGGGTGGGGGTCGTGGCTATGGCTACACCTTC,CASSEGVEGGGRGYGYTF
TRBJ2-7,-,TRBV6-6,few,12,TGTGCCAGCAGCTCCGGGGCCTACGAGCAGTACTTC,CASSSGAYEQYF
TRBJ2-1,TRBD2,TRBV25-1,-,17,TGTGCCAGCAGTGAATTCGCGGGGGGGCGAAGTAAAAATGAGCAGTTCTTC,CASSEFAGGRSKNEQFF
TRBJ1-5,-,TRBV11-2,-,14,TGTGCCAGCAGCTTAGACGGTCACAATCAGCCCCAGCATTTT,CASSLDGHNQPQHF
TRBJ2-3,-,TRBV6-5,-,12,TGTGCCAGCCGAGGGAGCACAGATACGCAGTATTTT,CASRGSTDTQYF
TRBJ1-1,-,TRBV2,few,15,TGTGCCAGCAGTGTACAGGCATCCCTGAACACTGAAGCTTTCTTT,CASSVQASLNTEAFF
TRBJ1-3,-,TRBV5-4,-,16,TGTGCCAGCAGCTTGAAGACAACGAACTCTGGAAACACCATATATTTT,CASSLKTTNSGNTIYF
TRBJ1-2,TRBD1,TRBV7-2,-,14,TGTGCCAGCAGCTCCGGGACAGGGTACTATGGCTACACCTTC,CASSSGTGYYGYTF
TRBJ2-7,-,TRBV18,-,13,TGTGCCAGCACACCCGACTCAACCTACGAGCAGTACTTC,CASTPDSTYEQYF
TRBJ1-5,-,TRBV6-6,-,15,TGTGCCAGCAGTTACTCGGGGGACAATAATCAGCCCCAGCATTTT,CASSYSGDNNQPQHF
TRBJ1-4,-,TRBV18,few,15,TGTGCCAGCTCGCGCGGGACGGCCCCTAATGAAAAACTGTTTTTT,CASSRGTAPNEKLFF
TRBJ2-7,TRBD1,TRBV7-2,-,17,TGTGCCAGCAGCCGTCGAAAAGGACAGGGGTCTTCCTACGAGCAGTACTTC,CASSRRKGQGSSYEQYF
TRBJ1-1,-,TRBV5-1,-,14,TGCGCCAGCAGCAAAGACTCGTTGGTCACTGAAGCTTTCTTT,CASSKDSLVTEAFF
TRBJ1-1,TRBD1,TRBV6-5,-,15,TGTGCCAGCAATACAGGGGACTTCAGGAACACTGAAGCTTTCTTT,CASNTGDFRNTEAFF